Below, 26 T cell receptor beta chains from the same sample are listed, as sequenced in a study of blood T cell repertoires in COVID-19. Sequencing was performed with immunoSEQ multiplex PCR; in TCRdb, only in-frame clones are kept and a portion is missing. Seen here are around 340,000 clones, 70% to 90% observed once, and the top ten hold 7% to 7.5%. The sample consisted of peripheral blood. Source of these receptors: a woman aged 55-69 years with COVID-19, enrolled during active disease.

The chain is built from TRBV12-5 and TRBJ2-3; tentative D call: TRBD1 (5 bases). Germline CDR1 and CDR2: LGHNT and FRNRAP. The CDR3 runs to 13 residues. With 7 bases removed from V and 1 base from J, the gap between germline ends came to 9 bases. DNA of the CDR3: TGTGCTAGTGAGCTACAGGGCACAGATACGCAGTATTTT. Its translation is CASELQGTDTQYF.

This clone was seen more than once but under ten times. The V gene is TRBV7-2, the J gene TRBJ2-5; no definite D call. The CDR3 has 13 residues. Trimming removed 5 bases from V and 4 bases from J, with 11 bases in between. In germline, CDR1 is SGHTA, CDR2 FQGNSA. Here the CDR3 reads CASSRNSLETQYF. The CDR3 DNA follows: TGTGCCAGCAGCCGTAATAGTCTAGAGACCCAGTACTTC. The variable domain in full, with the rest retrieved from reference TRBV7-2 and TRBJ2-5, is GAGVSQSPSNKVTEKGKDVELRCDPISGHTALYWYRQSLGQGLEFLIYFQGNSAPDKSGLPSDRFSAERTGGSVSTLTIQRTQQEDSAVYLCASSRNSLETQYFGPGTRLLVL.

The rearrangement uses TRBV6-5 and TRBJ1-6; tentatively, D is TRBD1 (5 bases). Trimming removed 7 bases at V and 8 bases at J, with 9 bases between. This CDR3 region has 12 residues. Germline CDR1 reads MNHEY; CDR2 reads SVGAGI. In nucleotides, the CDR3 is TGTGCCAGCAACTCAGGGTATTCACCCCTCCACTTT. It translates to CASNSGYSPLHF.

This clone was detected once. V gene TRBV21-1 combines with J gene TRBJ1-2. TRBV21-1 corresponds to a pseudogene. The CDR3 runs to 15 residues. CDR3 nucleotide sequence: TGTGCCAGCAGCCCTCCCCAAGTTCGGGGTTCCGGCTACACCTTC. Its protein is CASSPPQVRGSGYTF.

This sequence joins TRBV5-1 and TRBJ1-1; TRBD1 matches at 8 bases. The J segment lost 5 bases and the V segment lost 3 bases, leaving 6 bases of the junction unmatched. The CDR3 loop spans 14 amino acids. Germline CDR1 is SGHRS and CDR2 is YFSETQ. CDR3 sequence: CASSSGQGGTEAFF. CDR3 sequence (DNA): TGCGCCAGCAGCTCTGGACAGGGCGGGACTGAAGCTTTCTTT.

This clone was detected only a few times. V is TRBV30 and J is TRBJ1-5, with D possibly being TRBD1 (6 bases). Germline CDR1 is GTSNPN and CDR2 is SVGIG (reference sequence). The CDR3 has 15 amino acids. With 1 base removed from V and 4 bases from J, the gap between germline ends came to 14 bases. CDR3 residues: CAWSAFSRGNQPQHF. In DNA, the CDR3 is TGTGCCTGGAGTGCCTTCTCCAGGGGTAATCAGCCCCAGCATTTT. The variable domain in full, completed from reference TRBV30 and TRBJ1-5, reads SQTIHQWPATLVQPVGSPLSLECTVEGTSNPNLYWYRQAAGRGLQLLFYSVGIGQISSEVPQNLSASRPQDRQFILSSKKLLLSDSGFYLCAWSAFSRGNQPQHFGDGTRLSIL.

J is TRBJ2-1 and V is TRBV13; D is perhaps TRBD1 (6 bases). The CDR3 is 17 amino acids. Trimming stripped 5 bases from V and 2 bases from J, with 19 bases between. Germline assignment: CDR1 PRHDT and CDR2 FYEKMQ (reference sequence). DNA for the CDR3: TGTGCCAGCAGCCCCCACAGGGACCGCCATCCCTACAATGAGCAGTTCTTC. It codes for CASSPHRDRHPYNEQFF. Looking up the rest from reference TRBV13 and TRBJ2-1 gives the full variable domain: AAGVIQSPRHLIKEKRETATLKCYPIPRHDTVYWYQQGPGQDPQFLISFYEKMQSDKGSIPDRFSAQQFSDYHSELNMSSLELGDSALYFCASSPHRDRHPYNEQFFGPGTRLTVL.

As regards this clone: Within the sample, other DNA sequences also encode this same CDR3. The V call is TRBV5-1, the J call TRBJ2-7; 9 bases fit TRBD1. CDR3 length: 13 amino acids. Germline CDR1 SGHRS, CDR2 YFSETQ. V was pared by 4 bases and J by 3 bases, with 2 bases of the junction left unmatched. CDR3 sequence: CASSRDRDYEQYF. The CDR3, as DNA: TGCGCCAGCAGCCGGGACAGGGACTACGAGCAGTACTTC.

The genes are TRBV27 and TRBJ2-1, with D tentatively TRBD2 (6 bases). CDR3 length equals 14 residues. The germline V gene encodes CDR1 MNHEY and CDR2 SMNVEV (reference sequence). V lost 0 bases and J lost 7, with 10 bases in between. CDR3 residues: CASSLSRRGNEQFF. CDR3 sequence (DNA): TGTGCCAGCAGTTTATCGAGACGGGGGAATGAGCAGTTCTTC.

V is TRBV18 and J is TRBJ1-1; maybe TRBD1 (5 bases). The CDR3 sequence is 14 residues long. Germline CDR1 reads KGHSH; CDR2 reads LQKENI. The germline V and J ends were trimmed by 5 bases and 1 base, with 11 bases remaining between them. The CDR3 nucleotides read TGTGCCAGCTCAGCCACCCAGGGGAACACTGAAGCTTTCTTT. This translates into CASSATQGNTEAFF.

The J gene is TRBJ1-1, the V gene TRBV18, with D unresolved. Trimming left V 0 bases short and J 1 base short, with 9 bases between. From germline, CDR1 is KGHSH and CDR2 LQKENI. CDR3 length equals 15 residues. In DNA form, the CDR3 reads TGTGCCAGCTCACCACCGCGGGGTAAGAACACTGAAGCTTTCTTT. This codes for CASSPPRGKNTEAFF.

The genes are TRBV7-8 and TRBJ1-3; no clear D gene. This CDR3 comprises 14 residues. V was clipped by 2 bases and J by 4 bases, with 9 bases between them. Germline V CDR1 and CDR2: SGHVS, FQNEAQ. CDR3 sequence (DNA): TGTGCCAGCAGCTTACAGGTGTGGGGAAACACCATATATTTT. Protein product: CASSLQVWGNTIYF.

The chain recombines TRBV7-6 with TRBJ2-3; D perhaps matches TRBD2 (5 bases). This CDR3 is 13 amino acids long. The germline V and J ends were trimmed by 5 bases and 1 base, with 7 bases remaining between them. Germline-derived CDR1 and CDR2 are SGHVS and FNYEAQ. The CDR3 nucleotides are TGTGCCAGCAGCCGAGGGCGCACAGATACGCAGTATTTT. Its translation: CASSRGRTDTQYF.

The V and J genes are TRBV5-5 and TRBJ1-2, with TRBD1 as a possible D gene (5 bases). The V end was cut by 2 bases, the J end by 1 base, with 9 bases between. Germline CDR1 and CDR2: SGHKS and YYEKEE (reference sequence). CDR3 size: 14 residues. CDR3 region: CASSFWGGNYGYTF. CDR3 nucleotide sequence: TGTGCCAGCAGCTTTTGGGGGGGTAACTATGGCTACACCTTC.

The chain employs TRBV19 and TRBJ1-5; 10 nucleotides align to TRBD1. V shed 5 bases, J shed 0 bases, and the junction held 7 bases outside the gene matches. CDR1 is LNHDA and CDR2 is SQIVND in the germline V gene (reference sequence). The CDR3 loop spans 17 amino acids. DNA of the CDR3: TGTGCCAGTAGTTACGGACAGGGGGTCTATAGCAATCAGCCCCAGCATTTT. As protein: CASSYGQGVYSNQPQHF.

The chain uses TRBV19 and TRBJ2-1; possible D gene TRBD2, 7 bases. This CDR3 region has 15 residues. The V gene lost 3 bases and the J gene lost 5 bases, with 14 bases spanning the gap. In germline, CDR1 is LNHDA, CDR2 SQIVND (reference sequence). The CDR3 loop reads CASSMGGGRNNEQFF. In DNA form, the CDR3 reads TGTGCCAGTAGTATGGGGGGGGGCCGAAACAATGAGCAGTTCTTC.

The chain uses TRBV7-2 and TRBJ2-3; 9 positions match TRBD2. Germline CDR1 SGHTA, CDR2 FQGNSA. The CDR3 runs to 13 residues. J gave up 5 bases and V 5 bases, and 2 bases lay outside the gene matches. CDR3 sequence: CASSAGGEDTQYF. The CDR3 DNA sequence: TGTGCCAGCAGCGCGGGGGGGGAAGATACGCAGTATTTT.

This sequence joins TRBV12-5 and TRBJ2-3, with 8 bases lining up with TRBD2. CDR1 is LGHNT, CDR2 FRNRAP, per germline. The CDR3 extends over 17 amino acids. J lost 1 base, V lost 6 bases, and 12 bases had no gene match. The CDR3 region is CASGTPTTSAGTDTQYF. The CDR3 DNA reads TGTGCTAGTGGCACCCCTACGACTAGCGCTGGCACAGATACGCAGTATTTT.

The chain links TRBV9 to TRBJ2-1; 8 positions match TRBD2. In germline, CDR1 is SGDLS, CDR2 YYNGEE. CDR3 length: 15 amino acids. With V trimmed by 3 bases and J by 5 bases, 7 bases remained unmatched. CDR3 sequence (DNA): TGTGCCAGCAGCGCCCACCCCGGGAGGGACAATGAGCAGTTCTTC. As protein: CASSAHPGRDNEQFF.

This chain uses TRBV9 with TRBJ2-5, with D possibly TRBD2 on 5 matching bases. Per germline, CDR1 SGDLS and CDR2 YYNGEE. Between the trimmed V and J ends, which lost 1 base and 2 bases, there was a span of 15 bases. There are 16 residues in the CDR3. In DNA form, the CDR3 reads TGTGCCAGCAGCGTAACGCTCAGGACTGATCAAGAGACCCAGTACTTC. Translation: CASSVTLRTDQETQYF.

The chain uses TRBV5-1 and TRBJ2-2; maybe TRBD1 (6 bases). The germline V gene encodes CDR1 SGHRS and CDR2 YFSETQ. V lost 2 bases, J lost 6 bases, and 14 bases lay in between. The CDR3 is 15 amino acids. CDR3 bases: TGCGCCAGCAGCTTACAGGGAGCTGTGGCCGGGGAGCTGTTTTTT. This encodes CASSLQGAVAGELFF.

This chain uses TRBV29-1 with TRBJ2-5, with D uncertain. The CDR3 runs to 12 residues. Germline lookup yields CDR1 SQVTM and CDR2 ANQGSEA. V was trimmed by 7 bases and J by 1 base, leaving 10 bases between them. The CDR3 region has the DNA TGCAGCGCCTTAATCCCCCAAGAGACCCAGTACTTC. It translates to CSALIPQETQYF.

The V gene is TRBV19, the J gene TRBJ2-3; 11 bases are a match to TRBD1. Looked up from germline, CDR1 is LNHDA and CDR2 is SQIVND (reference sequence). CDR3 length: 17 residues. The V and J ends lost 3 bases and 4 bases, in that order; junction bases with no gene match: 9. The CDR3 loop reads CASSIEGTGGFADTQYF. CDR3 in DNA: TGTGCCAGTAGTATTGAGGGGACAGGGGGTTTCGCAGATACGCAGTATTTT.

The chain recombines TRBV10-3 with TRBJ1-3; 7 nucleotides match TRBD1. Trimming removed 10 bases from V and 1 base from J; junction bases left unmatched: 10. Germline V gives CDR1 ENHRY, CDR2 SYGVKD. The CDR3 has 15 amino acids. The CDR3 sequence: CARRDSVLSGNTIYF. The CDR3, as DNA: TGTGCCAGGAGGGACAGCGTTTTATCTGGAAACACCATATATTTT.

The CDR3 region has the DNA TGTGCCAGCAGCTTAGGGGCCACCAAAAACATTCAGTACTTC. Encoded protein: CASSLGATKNIQYF. The chain uses TRBV7-9 and TRBJ2-4, with D unresolved. This CDR3 region has 14 residues. Per germline, CDR1 SEHNR and CDR2 FQNEAQ (reference sequence). V lost 1 base and J lost 2, with 6 bases in between.

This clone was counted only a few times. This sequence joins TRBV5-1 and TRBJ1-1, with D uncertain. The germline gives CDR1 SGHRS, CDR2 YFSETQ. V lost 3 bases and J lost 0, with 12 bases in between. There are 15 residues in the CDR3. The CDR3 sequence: CASSSSRDLNTEAFF. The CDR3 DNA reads TGCGCCAGCAGCTCGTCTCGCGATTTGAACACTGAAGCTTTCTTT.